The clone carrying this T cell receptor (beta chain) has more than one count but fewer than ten. Its target is unknown. An end of the junction differs from the germline gene, which may be a read error. The sample originates from a study of cytomegalovirus exposure and HLA in healthy donors. It was with 60 Vbeta and 13 Jbeta primers that the PCR ran. Libraries were prepared by immunoSEQ multiplex PCR; TCRdb keeps only in-frame clonotypes and omits some of them. The sample has some 100,000 clones; 70% to 80% are singletons. Findings of the study overall: HLA restriction was apparent for most CMV-associated TCR beta chains in a later analysis. The study recorded 160 or so TCR beta chains that were cytomegalovirus-associated. As confirmed in vitro, a few CMV-associated chains were specific for CMV antigens. Serostatus for CMV was the only available immune exposure information.

Germline CDR1 and CDR2: SEHNR and FQNEAQ (reference sequence). The CDR3 has 16 residues. The specimen sequenced was PBMCs. The sequence was obtained from a female donor in good health and CMV-seropositive. The genes are TRBV7-9 and TRBJ2-3, with 7 bases fitting TRBD1. In DNA, the CDR3 is TGTTCCAGCAGCCCCTTCGACAGGGTAGGCACAGATACGCAGTATTTT. It codes for CSSSPFDRVGTDTQYF. The whole variable domain, filled in from reference TRBV7-9 and TRBJ2-3, reads DTGVSQNPRHKITKRGQNVTFRCDPISEHNRLYWYRQTLGQGPEFLTYFQNEAQLEKSRLLSDRFSAERPKGSFSTLEIQRTEQGDSAMYLCSSSPFDRVGTDTQYFGPGTRLTVL.